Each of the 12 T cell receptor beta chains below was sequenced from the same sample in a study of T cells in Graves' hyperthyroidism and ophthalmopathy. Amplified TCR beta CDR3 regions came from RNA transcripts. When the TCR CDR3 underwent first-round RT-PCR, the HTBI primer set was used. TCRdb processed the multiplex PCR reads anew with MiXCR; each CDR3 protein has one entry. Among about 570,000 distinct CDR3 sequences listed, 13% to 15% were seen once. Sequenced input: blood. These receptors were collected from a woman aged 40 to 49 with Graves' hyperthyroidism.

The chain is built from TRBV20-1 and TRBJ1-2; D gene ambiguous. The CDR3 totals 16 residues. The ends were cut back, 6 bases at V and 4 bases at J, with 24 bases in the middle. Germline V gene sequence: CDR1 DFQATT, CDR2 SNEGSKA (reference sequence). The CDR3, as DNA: TGCAGTGCAGTACAGATTGTAGGCGGCCCTCTCTATGGCTACACCTTC. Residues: CSAVQIVGGPLYGYTF.

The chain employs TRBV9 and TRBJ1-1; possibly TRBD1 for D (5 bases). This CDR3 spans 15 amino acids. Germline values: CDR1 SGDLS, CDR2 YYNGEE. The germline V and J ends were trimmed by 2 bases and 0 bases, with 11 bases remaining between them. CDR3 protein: CASSVGGSMNTEAFF. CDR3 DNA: TGTGCCAGCAGCGTCGGGGGTTCCATGAACACTGAAGCTTTCTTT.

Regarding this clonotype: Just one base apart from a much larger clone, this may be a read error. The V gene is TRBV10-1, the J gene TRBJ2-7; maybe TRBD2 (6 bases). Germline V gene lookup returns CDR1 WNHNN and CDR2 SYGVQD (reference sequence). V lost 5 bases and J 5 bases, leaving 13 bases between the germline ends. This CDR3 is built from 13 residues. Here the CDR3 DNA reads TGCGCCAGCAGTAGTAACGGGAGAAACGAGCAGTACTTC. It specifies CASSSNGRNEQYF.

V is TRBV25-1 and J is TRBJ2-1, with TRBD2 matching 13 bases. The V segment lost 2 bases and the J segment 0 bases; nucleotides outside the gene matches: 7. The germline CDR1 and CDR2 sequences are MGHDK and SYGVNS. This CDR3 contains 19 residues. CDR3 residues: CASSEAPTSGRPSYNEQFF. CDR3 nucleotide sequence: TGTGCCAGCAGTGAAGCCCCGACTAGCGGGAGGCCCTCCTACAATGAGCAGTTCTTC.

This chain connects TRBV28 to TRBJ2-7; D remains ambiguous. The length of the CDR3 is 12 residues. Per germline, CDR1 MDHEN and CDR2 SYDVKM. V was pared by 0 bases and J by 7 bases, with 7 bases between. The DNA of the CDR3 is TGTGCCAGCAGTTTATGGGCGGTTGAGCAGTACTTC. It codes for CASSLWAVEQYF.

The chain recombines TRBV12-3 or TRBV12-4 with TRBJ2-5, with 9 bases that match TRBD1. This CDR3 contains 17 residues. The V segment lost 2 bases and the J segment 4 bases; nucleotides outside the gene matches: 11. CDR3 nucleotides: TGTGCCAGCAGTTTAATTTTCGGGACAGGGTCGATAGAGACCCAGTACTTC. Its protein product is CASSLIFGTGSIETQYF.

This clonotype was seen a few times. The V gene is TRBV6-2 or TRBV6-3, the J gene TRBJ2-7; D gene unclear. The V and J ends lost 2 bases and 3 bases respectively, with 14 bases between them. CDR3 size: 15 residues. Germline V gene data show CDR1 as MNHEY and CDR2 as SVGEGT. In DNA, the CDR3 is TGTGCCAGCAGTTACCTGGCCCCGAATTACTACGAGCAGTACTTC. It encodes CASSYLAPNYYEQYF.

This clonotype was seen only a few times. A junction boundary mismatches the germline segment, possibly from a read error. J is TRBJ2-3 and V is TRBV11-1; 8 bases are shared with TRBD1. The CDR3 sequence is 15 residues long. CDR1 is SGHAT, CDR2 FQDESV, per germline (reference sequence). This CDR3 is CAGSLWGQGTDTQYF. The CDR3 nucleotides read TGTGCCGGCAGCCTATGGGGACAGGGCACAGATACGCAGTATTTT.

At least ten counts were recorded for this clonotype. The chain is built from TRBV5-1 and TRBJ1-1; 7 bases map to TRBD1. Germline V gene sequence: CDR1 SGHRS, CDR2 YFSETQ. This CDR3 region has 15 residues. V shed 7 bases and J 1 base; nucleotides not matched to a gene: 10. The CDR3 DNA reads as TGCGCCAGCGCCGGATCCAGGGGGGCGAACACTGAAGCTTTCTTT. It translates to CASAGSRGANTEAFF.

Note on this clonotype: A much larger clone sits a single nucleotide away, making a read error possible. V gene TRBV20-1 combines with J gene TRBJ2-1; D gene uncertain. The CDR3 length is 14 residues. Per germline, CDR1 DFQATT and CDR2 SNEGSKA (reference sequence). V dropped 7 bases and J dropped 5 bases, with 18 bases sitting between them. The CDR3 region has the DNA TGCAGTGTAAAGTCCGGCCCCGGCGACAATGAGCAGTTCTTC. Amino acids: CSVKSGPGDNEQFF.

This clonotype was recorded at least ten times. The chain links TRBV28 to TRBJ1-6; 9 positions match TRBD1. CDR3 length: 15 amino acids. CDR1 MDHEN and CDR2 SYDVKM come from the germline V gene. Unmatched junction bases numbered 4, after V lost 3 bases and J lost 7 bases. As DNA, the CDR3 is TGTGCCAGCAGTTTGACCGGGACAGGGAATTCACCCCTCCACTTT. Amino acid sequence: CASSLTGTGNSPLHF.

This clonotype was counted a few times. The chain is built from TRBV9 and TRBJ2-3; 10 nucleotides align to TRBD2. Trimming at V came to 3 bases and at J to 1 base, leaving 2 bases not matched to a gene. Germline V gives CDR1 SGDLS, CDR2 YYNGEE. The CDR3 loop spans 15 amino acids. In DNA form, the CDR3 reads TGTGCCAGCAGCGCTAGCGGGAGTGGCACAGATACGCAGTATTTT. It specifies CASSASGSGTDTQYF.